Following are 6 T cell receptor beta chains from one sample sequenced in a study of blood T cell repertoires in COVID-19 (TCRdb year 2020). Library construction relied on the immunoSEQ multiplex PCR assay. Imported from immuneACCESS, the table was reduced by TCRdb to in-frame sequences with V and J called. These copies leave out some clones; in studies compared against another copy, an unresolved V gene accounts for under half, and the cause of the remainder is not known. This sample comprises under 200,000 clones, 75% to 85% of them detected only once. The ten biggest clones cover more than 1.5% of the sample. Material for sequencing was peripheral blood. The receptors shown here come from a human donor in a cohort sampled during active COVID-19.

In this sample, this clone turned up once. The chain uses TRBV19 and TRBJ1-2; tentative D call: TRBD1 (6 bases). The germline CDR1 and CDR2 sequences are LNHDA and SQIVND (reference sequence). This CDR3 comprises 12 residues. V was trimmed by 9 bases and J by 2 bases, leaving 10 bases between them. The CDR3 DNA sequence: TGTGCCAGCCGAACAGGGAACTATGGCTACACCTTC. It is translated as CASRTGNYGYTF.

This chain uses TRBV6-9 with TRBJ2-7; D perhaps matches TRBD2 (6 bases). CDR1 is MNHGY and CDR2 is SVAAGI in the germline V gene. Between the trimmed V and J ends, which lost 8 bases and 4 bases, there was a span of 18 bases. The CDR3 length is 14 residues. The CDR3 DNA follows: TGTGCCAGCCGGGCGGCAAGGGCGGGGTACGAGCAGTACTTC. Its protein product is CASRAARAGYEQYF.

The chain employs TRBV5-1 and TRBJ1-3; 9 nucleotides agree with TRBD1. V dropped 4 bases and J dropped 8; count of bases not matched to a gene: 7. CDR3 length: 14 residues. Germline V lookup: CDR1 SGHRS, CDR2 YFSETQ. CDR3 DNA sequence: TGCGCCAGCAGCGCCGGGACAGGGTGGGACACCATATATTTT. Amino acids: CASSAGTGWDTIYF.

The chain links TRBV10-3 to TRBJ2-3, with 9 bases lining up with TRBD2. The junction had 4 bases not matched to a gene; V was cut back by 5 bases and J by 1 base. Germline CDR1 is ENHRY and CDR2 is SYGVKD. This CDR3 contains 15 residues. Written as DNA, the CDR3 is TGTGCCATCAGTCGGACTAGCGACCGCACAGATACGCAGTATTTT. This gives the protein CAISRTSDRTDTQYF.

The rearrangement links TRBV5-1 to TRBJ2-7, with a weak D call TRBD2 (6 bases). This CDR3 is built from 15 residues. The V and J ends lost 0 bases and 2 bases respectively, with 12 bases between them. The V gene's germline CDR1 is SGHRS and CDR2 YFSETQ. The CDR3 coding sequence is TGCGCCAGCAGCTTGGAAGGCGGGGTTGCCTACGAGCAGTACTTC. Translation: CASSLEGGVAYEQYF.

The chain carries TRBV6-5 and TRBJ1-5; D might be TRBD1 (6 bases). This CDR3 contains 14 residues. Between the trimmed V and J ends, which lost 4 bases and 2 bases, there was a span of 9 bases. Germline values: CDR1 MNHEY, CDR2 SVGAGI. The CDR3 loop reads CASSSPGGNQPQHF. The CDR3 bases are TGTGCCAGCAGTTCACCAGGGGGCAATCAGCCCCAGCATTTT.